A single sample gave rise to the 31 T cell receptor beta chains below, sequenced in a study of healthy donors' naive CD4 and CD8 T cells. Starting from around 500 ng of total RNA, TCR libraries were made with linear amplification. Each CDR3 protein is one row after TCRdb ran MiXCR on the reads. The table shows 180,000 or so distinct CDR3 sequences, with nearly 75% occurring only once. What was sequenced was naive CD4+ and CD8+ T cells sorted from blood, pooled from several donors. The receptors here all came from a pool of human donors in good health; the sample pools cells from several healthy donors.

The V and J genes are TRBV19 and TRBJ2-1; maybe TRBD2 (5 bases). Germline values: CDR1 LNHDA, CDR2 SQIVND (reference sequence). This CDR3 contains 15 residues. V shed 6 bases and J shed 10 bases, with 22 bases lying between them. CDR3: CASRRPELGTGEQFF. CDR3 DNA: TGTGCCAGTAGAAGACCCGAACTGGGTACGGGAGAGCAGTTCTTC.

V is TRBV27 and J is TRBJ2-2; 7 bases agree with TRBD2. Germline V gene data show CDR1 as MNHEY and CDR2 as SMNVEV (reference sequence). V gave up 5 bases and J gave up 6 bases; unmatched junction bases: 6. CDR3 length: 14 residues. The CDR3 loop reads CASSLAGESGELFF. CDR3 coding DNA: TGTGCCAGCAGTCTTGCGGGAGAGTCCGGGGAGCTGTTTTTT.

The rearrangement links TRBV6-5 to TRBJ1-1; the D gene is possibly TRBD1 (6 bases). V lost 8 bases, J lost 4 bases, and 20 bases lay in between. The V gene's germline CDR1 is MNHEY and CDR2 SVGAGI. The CDR3 runs 15 residues. The CDR3 is CASGSGRTELTEAFF. As DNA, the CDR3 is TGTGCCAGCGGAAGTGGTAGGACAGAACTCACTGAAGCTTTCTTT.

The rearrangement links TRBV19 to TRBJ1-1, with TRBD1 as a possible D gene (5 bases). Trimming cost V 6 bases and J 5 bases, with 16 bases left between them. The CDR3 consists of 14 residues. In germline, CDR1 is LNHDA, CDR2 SQIVND (reference sequence). CDR3 in amino acids: CASRRQPTITEAFF. The CDR3 coding sequence is TGTGCCAGTAGAAGACAGCCCACGATTACTGAAGCTTTCTTT. Full variable domain (remainder filled in from reference TRBV19 and TRBJ1-1): DGGITQSPKYLFRKEGQNVTLSCEQNLNHDAMYWYRQDPGQGLRLIYYSQIVNDFQKGDIAEGYSVSREKKESFPLTVTSAQKNPTAFYLCASRRQPTITEAFFGQGTRLTVV.

The genes are TRBV19 and TRBJ2-3; TRBD1 or TRBD2 may be the D gene (5 bases each). The length of the CDR3 is 13 residues. V was trimmed by 6 bases and J by 5 bases, leaving 12 bases between them. Germline loops: CDR1 LNHDA, CDR2 SQIVND (reference sequence). CDR3 in amino acids: CASRPRGVDTQYF. In DNA form, the CDR3 reads TGTGCCAGTAGACCTCGGGGCGTAGATACGCAGTATTTT. Looking up the rest from reference TRBV19 and TRBJ2-3 gives the full variable domain: DGGITQSPKYLFRKEGQNVTLSCEQNLNHDAMYWYRQDPGQGLRLIYYSQIVNDFQKGDIAEGYSVSREKKESFPLTVTSAQKNPTAFYLCASRPRGVDTQYFGPGTRLTVL.

The chain uses TRBV29-1 and TRBJ2-5; 9 nucleotides match TRBD2. The germline V gene has CDR1 SQVTM and CDR2 ANQGSEA. Trimming removed 6 bases from V and 4 bases from J; junction bases left unmatched: 12. The CDR3 is 15 residues long. The CDR3 DNA reads as TGCAGCGTCACCGGGGTAGCGGGAGCTCCAGAGACCCAGTACTTC. Its protein product is CSVTGVAGAPETQYF. Supplemented by reference TRBV29-1 and TRBJ2-5, the full variable domain reads SAVISQKPSRDICQRGTSLTIQCQVDSQVTMMFWYRQQPGQSLTLIATANQGSEATYESGFVIDKFPISRPNLTFSTLTVSNMSPEDSSIYLCSVTGVAGAPETQYFGPGTRLLVL.

J is TRBJ1-2 and V is TRBV6-5; 7 bases are shared with TRBD1. The junction had 7 bases not matched to a gene; V was cut back by 6 bases and J by 6 bases. This CDR3 has 13 amino acids. Germline lookup yields CDR1 MNHEY and CDR2 SVGAGI. The CDR3: CASSWDRRNGYTF. Written as DNA, the CDR3 is TGTGCCAGCAGCTGGGACAGACGGAATGGCTACACCTTC.

V and J are TRBV19 and TRBJ2-5; unclear D gene. Germline CDR1 is LNHDA and CDR2 is SQIVND (reference sequence). This CDR3 contains 14 residues. V lost 7 bases and J lost 2, with 14 bases in between. The CDR3 nucleotides are TGTGCCAGTAAAAGAGAAACCACACAAGAGACCCAGTACTTC. This gives the protein CASKRETTQETQYF. The complete variable domain, with remaining parts taken from reference TRBV19 and TRBJ2-5, reads DGGITQSPKYLFRKEGQNVTLSCEQNLNHDAMYWYRQDPGQGLRLIYYSQIVNDFQKGDIAEGYSVSREKKESFPLTVTSAQKNPTAFYLCASKRETTQETQYFGPGTRLLVL.

The chain uses TRBV27 and TRBJ2-3; D is perhaps TRBD2 (5 bases). V was trimmed by 6 bases and J by 3 bases, leaving 13 bases between them. Germline lookup yields CDR1 MNHEY and CDR2 SMNVEV (reference sequence). The CDR3 has 14 residues. The CDR3 protein is CASSLTRETDTQYF. CDR3 in DNA: TGTGCCAGCAGCCTAACAAGGGAGACAGATACGCAGTATTTT.

The table lists this clonotype with a few counts. The chain carries TRBV11-2 and TRBJ2-3, with TRBD1 matching over 8 bases. With 5 bases clipped from V and 1 base from J, the junction kept 5 bases outside the gene matches. The CDR3 is made up of 15 amino acids. Germline CDR1 reads SGHAT; CDR2 reads FQNNGV. This CDR3 reads CASSRGTGRTDTQYF. In DNA form, the CDR3 reads TGTGCCAGCAGCAGAGGGACAGGACGCACAGATACGCAGTATTTT.

The chain combines TRBV29-1 with TRBJ2-1; 11 nucleotides align to TRBD2. Trimming took 1 base from V and 1 from J; bases not matched to a gene: 3. CDR1 is SQVTM and CDR2 is ANQGSEA in the germline V gene. CDR3 length equals 16 residues. CDR3 in amino acids: CSVEGTSGSSYNEQFF. CDR3 nucleotide sequence: TGCAGCGTTGAAGGGACTAGCGGGTCGTCCTACAATGAGCAGTTCTTC.

The CDR3 is CASSRPQGPYEQYF. In DNA, the CDR3 is TGTGCCAGCAGTCGTCCGCAGGGGCCCTACGAGCAGTACTTC. This chain connects TRBV6-5 to TRBJ2-7, with D possibly being TRBD1 (6 bases). The CDR3 extends over 14 amino acids. Germline V gives CDR1 MNHEY, CDR2 SVGAGI. V was clipped by 5 bases and J by 2 bases, with 13 bases between them.

The V and J genes are TRBV20-1 and TRBJ2-3; D perhaps matches TRBD2 (6 bases). In germline, CDR1 is DFQATT, CDR2 SNEGSKA (reference sequence). V lost 4 bases, J lost 6 bases, and 17 bases lay in between. The CDR3 contains 14 residues. In nucleotides, the CDR3 is TGCAGTGCTACCATTAGCGGCGGCGGGGATACGCAGTATTTT. Residues: CSATISGGGDTQYF.

This chain links TRBV29-1 with TRBJ1-2, with 9 bases aligning to TRBD1. CDR3 length equals 16 residues. Germline CDR1 is SQVTM and CDR2 is ANQGSEA. With V trimmed by 7 bases and J by 6 bases, 18 bases remained unmatched. CDR3 sequence (DNA): TGCAGCGATGTCGATTGGGACAGGGACGAAGGAGATGGCTACACCTTC. Protein: CSDVDWDRDEGDGYTF.

The chain links TRBV7-8 to TRBJ1-1, with D unclear. From germline, CDR1 is SGHVS and CDR2 FQNEAQ. CDR3 length: 19 residues. With 6 bases removed from V and 4 bases from J, the gap between germline ends came to 30 bases. CDR3 amino acids: CASRQSLFRAKRLGTEAFF. CDR3 sequence (DNA): TGTGCCAGCAGACAGAGCTTATTCCGGGCCAAACGGTTGGGCACTGAAGCTTTCTTT. The full variable domain, with the rest looked up from reference TRBV7-8 and TRBJ1-1, is GAGVSQSPRYKVAKRGQDVALRCDPISGHVSLFWYQQALGQGPEFLTYFQNEAQLDKSGLPSDRFFAERPEGSVSTLKIQRTQQEDSAVYLCASRQSLFRAKRLGTEAFFGQGTRLTVV.

V and J are TRBV20-1 and TRBJ1-2; D not resolved. Deletions cut 0 bases from V and 3 bases from J, with 17 bases between. The germline V gene encodes CDR1 DFQATT and CDR2 SNEGSKA (reference sequence). This CDR3 contains 16 residues. CDR3 residues: CSARDLNLPEDYGYTF. The CDR3 coding sequence is TGCAGTGCTAGAGATCTAAATTTGCCAGAAGACTATGGCTACACCTTC.

This rearrangement joins TRBV19 to TRBJ1-1; a weak D match, TRBD1 (5 bases). The CDR3 consists of 14 residues. Trimming pared 4 bases from V and 1 base from J, leaving 10 bases between. CDR1 and CDR2 (germline): LNHDA, SQIVND (reference sequence). The CDR3, as DNA: TGTGCCAGTAGTACGACAGCGGGGAACACTGAAGCTTTCTTT. This translates into CASSTTAGNTEAFF.

The chain recombines TRBV15 with TRBJ1-2; 7 bases align to TRBD1. Looked up from germline, CDR1 is LNHNV and CDR2 is YYDKDF (reference sequence). The trim removed 5 bases at V and 7 bases at J, leaving 7 bases unmatched. CDR3 length: 13 amino acids. The CDR3 is CATSAGQSPGYTF. The DNA for the CDR3 is TGTGCCACCAGCGCGGGACAGTCGCCTGGCTACACCTTC.

This chain uses TRBV29-1 with TRBJ2-7, with TRBD1 matching over 7 bases. V lost 7 bases, J lost 2 bases, and 8 bases stayed unmatched. The CDR3 consists of 13 residues. The V gene's germline CDR1 is SQVTM and CDR2 ANQGSEA. In DNA form, the CDR3 reads TGCAGCGCGAGGGGGCCGATCACCTACGAGCAGTACTTC. Residues: CSARGPITYEQYF.

The gene calls are TRBV7-8 and TRBJ2-5; D gene unclear. CDR3 length: 11 amino acids. Looked up from germline, CDR1 is SGHVS and CDR2 is FQNEAQ. V was cut by 10 bases and J by 6 bases, with 12 bases left in between. CDR3 nucleotide sequence: TGTGCCACCGAGGATGTGCAGACCCAGTACTTC. Protein sequence: CATEDVQTQYF.

This clonotype appeared a single time. This chain joins TRBV6-5 and TRBJ2-1, with 12 bases that match TRBD2. The V gene's germline CDR1 is MNHEY and CDR2 SVGAGI. The J segment lost 5 bases and the V segment lost 5 bases, leaving 16 bases of the junction unmatched. CDR3 length: 19 residues. CDR3 DNA: TGTGCCAGCAGTCTGCGGACTAGCGGGATAACCCTCTTGGACAATGAGCAGTTCTTC. This codes for CASSLRTSGITLLDNEQFF.

V is TRBV20-1 and J is TRBJ2-1; D ambiguous. CDR3 length: 13 residues. From germline, CDR1 is DFQATT and CDR2 SNEGSKA (reference sequence). The V end lost 6 bases, the J end lost 2 bases, and 11 bases lay between the germline ends. The CDR3 DNA reads as TGCAGTGCCGTGAGGACGCCCTACAATGAGCAGTTCTTC. Protein sequence: CSAVRTPYNEQFF.

This clonotype was detected a few times. The chain combines TRBV6-6 with TRBJ1-1; 7 positions agree with TRBD1. Germline CDR1 is MNHNY and CDR2 is SVGAGI (reference sequence). After removal of 7 bases from V and 1 base from J, the junction contained 3 bases not matched to a gene. The CDR3 extends over 13 amino acids. This CDR3 is CASTRTGNTEAFF. In nucleotides, the CDR3 is TGTGCCAGCACCAGGACAGGGAACACTGAAGCTTTCTTT.

A few counts support this clonotype. V and J are TRBV6-2 or TRBV6-3 and TRBJ1-1; tentative D call: TRBD1 (5 bases). The germline V gene has CDR1 MNHEY and CDR2 SVGEGT. V was clipped by 7 bases and J by 3 bases, with 27 bases between them. This CDR3 region has 18 residues. The CDR3 region has the DNA TGTGCCAGCACCTCCGTAGTAGGGTTTACAGGCCACGACACTGAAGCTTTCTTT. It translates to CASTSVVGFTGHDTEAFF.

This clonotype is labeled medium-sized. J is TRBJ2-1 and V is TRBV4-2, with 11 bases lining up with TRBD2. Looked up from germline, CDR1 is LGHNA and CDR2 is YNFKEQ. CDR3 length equals 16 residues. Trimming removed 0 bases from V and 4 bases from J; junction bases left unmatched: 2. CDR3 in amino acids: CASSQEGLAVYNEQFF. The CDR3 region has the DNA TGTGCCAGCAGCCAAGAGGGACTAGCGGTGTACAATGAGCAGTTCTTC.

V usage is TRBV29-1 and J usage is TRBJ2-7; D ambiguous. Germline V CDR1 and CDR2: SQVTM, ANQGSEA. Deletions cut 7 bases from V and 3 bases from J, with 10 bases between. CDR3 size: 11 residues. Written as DNA, the CDR3 is TGCAGCGGCCACCTCGGCTACGAGCAGTACTTC. Encoded protein: CSGHLGYEQYF.

The gene calls are TRBV19 and TRBJ2-2; a weak D match, TRBD1 (6 bases). This CDR3 contains 15 residues. Trimming took 5 bases from V and 6 from J, leaving 16 bases between them. Per germline, CDR1 LNHDA and CDR2 SQIVND (reference sequence). In DNA form, the CDR3 reads TGTGCCAGTAGTTTTTGGGACATTGTTCCCGGGGAGCTGTTTTTT. Its translation: CASSFWDIVPGELFF.

The rearrangement uses TRBV4-1 and TRBJ2-7; TRBD2 matches 11 bases. The CDR3 loop spans 17 amino acids. V lost 0 bases and J lost 3; bases outside the gene matches: 7. Germline CDR1 and CDR2: MGHRA and YSYEKL. The DNA of the CDR3 is TGCGCCAGCAGCCAAGATCAACTAGCGGGGGACGTCTACGAGCAGTACTTC. This gives the protein CASSQDQLAGDVYEQYF.

This chain connects TRBV29-1 to TRBJ2-1, with TRBD2 as a possible D gene (5 bases). This CDR3 is 17 amino acids long. V gave up 7 bases and J gave up 2 bases, with 24 bases separating them. Germline CDR1 and CDR2: SQVTM and ANQGSEA. CDR3 sequence (DNA): TGCAGCGCCCAGAGCGCATCGAGGGCCTTTCCCTACAATGAGCAGTTCTTC. As protein: CSAQSASRAFPYNEQFF.

This chain uses TRBV30 with TRBJ2-1, with TRBD2 identical over 15 bases. V lost 4 bases and J lost 4; bases outside the gene matches: 2. The CDR3 covers 15 residues. Per germline, CDR1 GTSNPN and CDR2 SVGIG (reference sequence). This chain's CDR3 is CAWTGLAGGYNEQFF. CDR3 DNA: TGTGCCTGGACCGGACTAGCGGGAGGGTACAATGAGCAGTTCTTC.

The chain links TRBV27 to TRBJ1-2, with D possibly TRBD1 on 5 matching bases. Trimming took off 3 bases at V and 6 bases at J, with 11 bases between the two ends. Germline loops: CDR1 MNHEY, CDR2 SMNVEV (reference sequence). This CDR3 spans 13 amino acids. The CDR3, as DNA: TGTGCCAGCAGTTTGGTAGGGGTGGATGGCTACACCTTC. It encodes CASSLVGVDGYTF.